This T cell receptor (beta chain) is from a study of patients and donors after allogeneic stem cell transplantation. Each CDR3 protein is one row after TCRdb ran MiXCR on the RT-PCR reads. Altogether over 350,000 distinct CDR3 sequences are present, around 15% being singletons, with the ten largest covering around 6.8%. This receptor was identified in a human donor who was either an allogeneic HSCT recipient or a stem cell or donor lymphocyte infusion donor (not recorded which). It is not recorded whose cells these are; they may come from a transplant donor. Material: blood, either unsorted or a sorted T cell fraction (not recorded which).

The CDR3 region has the DNA TGTGCCAGCAGCCCTTGGAGGAATCAGCCCCAGCATTTT. Residues: CASSPWRNQPQHF. This chain links TRBV7-2 with TRBJ1-5; D not resolved. Per the germline V gene, CDR1 is SGHTA and CDR2 is FQGNSA. V lost 5 bases and J lost 4, with 9 bases in between. This CDR3 has 13 amino acids.